These 23 T cell receptor beta chains were all obtained from the same sample, sequenced in a study of T cell repertoires in cytomegalovirus infection. TCRdb redid the calling of the reads with MiXCR, one entry per CDR3 protein. The table includes 70,000 to 75,000 distinct CDR3 sequences, about 4.2% detected once. Sequenced sample: PBMCs. These receptors all stem from a human donor in good health (CMV status not recorded). Some clones in this sample may be carry-over from other donors' samples.

This clonotype was detected ten times or more. This rearrangement joins TRBV6-4 to TRBJ1-5, with 12 bases lining up with TRBD1. The CDR3 runs to 24 residues. Trimming cost V 0 bases and J 6 bases; bases outside gene matches: 27. Germline V lookup: CDR1 MRHNA, CDR2 SNTAGT. The CDR3 protein is CASSDSTLVRNTNGTGGVGQPQHF. The CDR3 DNA sequence: TGTGCCAGCAGTGACTCGACGTTGGTCAGGAATACGAACGGGACAGGGGGCGTTGGTCAGCCCCAGCATTTT.

This clonotype was picked up many times. V and J are TRBV7-2 and TRBJ1-2; tentative D call: TRBD1 (5 bases). V was clipped by 6 bases and J by 3 bases, with 14 bases between them. The CDR3 is 14 amino acids. Germline V gene lookup returns CDR1 SGHTA and CDR2 FQGNSA. The CDR3 loop is CASSRPGDDYGYTF. CDR3 nucleotide sequence: TGTGCCAGCAGTCGCCCGGGGGATGACTATGGCTACACCTTC.

The CDR3 is CASSQALTRSYEQYF. The DNA for the CDR3 is TGTGCCAGCAGCCAAGCTCTTACTAGAAGCTACGAGCAGTACTTC. This sequence joins TRBV7-2 and TRBJ2-7, with D possibly matching TRBD2 (5 bases). CDR1 and CDR2 from the germline V gene are SGHTA and FQGNSA. The V end lost 5 bases, the J end lost 3 bases, and 17 bases lay between the germline ends. The CDR3 runs to 15 residues.

This clonotype was recorded at least ten times. V and J are TRBV7-6 and TRBJ2-2, with D possibly matching TRBD1 (5 bases). V was clipped by 5 bases and J by 6 bases, with 10 bases between them. The germline CDR1 and CDR2 sequences are SGHVS and FNYEAQ. This CDR3 spans 13 amino acids. Here the CDR3 reads CASSRQGAGELFF. Here the CDR3 DNA reads TGTGCCAGCAGCCGTCAGGGCGCCGGGGAGCTGTTTTTT. Full variable domain (remainder filled in from reference TRBV7-6 and TRBJ2-2): GAGVSQSPRYKVTKRGQDVALRCDPISGHVSLYWYRQALGQGPEFLTYFNYEAQQDKSGLPNDRFSAERPEGSISTLTIQRTEQRDSAMYRCASSRQGAGELFFGEGSRLTVL.

This clonotype was counted at least ten times. The chain recombines TRBV19 with TRBJ2-5; possibly TRBD1 or TRBD2 for D (5 bases each). Germline loops: CDR1 LNHDA, CDR2 SQIVND (reference sequence). CDR3 length equals 14 residues. V was shortened by 6 bases and J by 5 bases, with 16 bases between the two germline ends. CDR3 protein: CASRHRDAKETQYF. The CDR3 region has the DNA TGTGCCAGTAGGCACCGGGACGCGAAGGAGACCCAGTACTTC.

The CDR3 sequence is CASSGTATSGNTIYF. In DNA, the CDR3 is TGTGCCAGCAGTGGGACAGCGACCTCTGGAAACACCATATATTTT. The chain carries TRBV12-3 or TRBV12-4 and TRBJ1-3, with 7 bases lining up with TRBD1. Trimming at V came to 5 bases and at J to 0 bases, leaving 4 bases not matched to a gene. The CDR3 is 15 residues long.

This clonotype was detected ten times or more. Written as DNA, the CDR3 is TGTGCCAGCAGCTTCGCGGGACGGAGCTCCTACGAGCAGTACTTC. It yields the protein CASSFAGRSSYEQYF. This chain connects TRBV7-2 to TRBJ2-7; D is possibly TRBD2 (6 bases). CDR3 size: 15 residues. Germline CDR1 SGHTA, CDR2 FQGNSA. Trimming cost V 3 bases and J 0 bases, with 12 bases left between them.

This clonotype was counted ten times or more. The chain joins TRBV7-2 to TRBJ1-1; D unresolved. V lost 5 bases and J lost 4, with 20 bases in between. Germline V gives CDR1 SGHTA, CDR2 FQGNSA. The CDR3 sequence is 16 residues long. In DNA, the CDR3 is TGTGCCAGCAGCCCTGAACTGCGCCCATGGAGCACTGAAGCTTTCTTT. Its protein product is CASSPELRPWSTEAFF.

The sample holds many counts of this clonotype. The V and J genes are TRBV7-2 and TRBJ2-7; 7 bases are a match to TRBD2. The CDR3 consists of 16 residues. The J segment lost 2 bases and the V segment lost 4 bases, leaving 11 bases of the junction unmatched. Germline CDR1 reads SGHTA; CDR2 reads FQGNSA. CDR3 in DNA: TGTGCCAGCAGCTACAAAATGGCGGGAGAGGCCTACGAGCAGTACTTC. Protein product: CASSYKMAGEAYEQYF.

This clonotype was observed at least ten times. The chain employs TRBV28 and TRBJ2-1; weak D call: TRBD2 (5 bases). Trimming took 7 bases from V and 8 from J, leaving 12 bases between them. Germline CDR1 MDHEN, CDR2 SYDVKM. The CDR3 sequence is 12 residues long. The CDR3 loop reads CASTDRRDEQFF. The CDR3 DNA follows: TGTGCCAGCACCGACCGGCGGGATGAGCAGTTCTTC.

This chain links TRBV12-5 with TRBJ2-7, with TRBD1 matching 10 bases. Germline V gives CDR1 LGHNT, CDR2 FRNRAP. J was trimmed by 4 bases and V by 6 bases; bases with no gene match: 9. This CDR3 is 15 amino acids long. Here the CDR3 DNA reads TGTGCTAGTGGCCGCTCCGGGACAGGGGCTTACGAGCAGTACTTC. As protein: CASGRSGTGAYEQYF.

At least ten counts were recorded for this clonotype. The rearrangement uses TRBV6-6 and TRBJ1-1; perhaps TRBD1 as D (5 bases). V was pared by 0 bases and J by 2 bases, with 10 bases between. The CDR3 covers 15 residues. Germline CDR1 and CDR2: MNHNY and SVGAGI (reference sequence). The CDR3 DNA reads as TGTGCCAGCAGTTACTCCGACAGACCAAACACTGAAGCTTTCTTT. Translation: CASSYSDRPNTEAFF.

This clonotype was counted ten times or more. The chain recombines TRBV6-2 or TRBV6-3 with TRBJ2-6, with 9 bases that match TRBD2. V lost 6 bases, J lost 1 base, and 10 bases stayed unmatched. Germline CDR1 MNHEY, CDR2 SVGEGT. This CDR3 is 18 amino acids long. CDR3 sequence: CASRGWTSAQSGANVLTF. CDR3 sequence (DNA): TGTGCCAGCAGGGGTTGGACTAGCGCACAGTCTGGGGCCAACGTCCTGACTTTC.

This clonotype has a count of ten or more. CDR3 in amino acids: CASSARQDRETQYF. The CDR3 DNA reads TGTGCCAGCAGCGCCCGACAGGATCGAGAGACCCAGTACTTC. The chain has TRBV7-9 and TRBJ2-5; D is possibly TRBD1 (6 bases). Per the germline V gene, CDR1 is SEHNR and CDR2 is FQNEAQ (reference sequence). This CDR3 spans 14 amino acids. The V and J ends lost 5 bases and 4 bases respectively, with 14 bases between them. Combining the CDR3 with reference TRBV7-9 and TRBJ2-5 gives the whole variable domain DTGVSQNPRHKITKRGQNVTFRCDPISEHNRLYWYRQTLGQGPEFLTYFQNEAQLEKSRLLSDRFSAERPKGSFSTLEIQRTEQGDSAMYLCASSARQDRETQYFGPGTRLLVL.

The rearrangement uses TRBV28 and TRBJ2-7; 8 positions match TRBD1. This CDR3 has 13 amino acids. Germline V gene lookup returns CDR1 MDHEN and CDR2 SYDVKM. Unmatched junction bases numbered 5, after V lost 7 bases and J lost 3 bases. The DNA of the CDR3 is TGTGCCAGCACTCGGGACAGGAACTACGAGCAGTACTTC. Its translation: CASTRDRNYEQYF.

This clonotype was found many times. The rearrangement uses TRBV7-2 and TRBJ1-1; weak D call: TRBD1 (6 bases). This CDR3 region has 13 residues. Germline CDR1 reads SGHTA; CDR2 reads FQGNSA. V was trimmed by 5 bases and J by 10 bases, leaving 17 bases between them. CDR3 residues: CASSEDRLGGAFF. The CDR3 coding sequence is TGTGCCAGCAGCGAAGACAGGTTGGGGGGAGCTTTCTTT.

This clonotype has at least ten counts. This sequence joins TRBV7-2 and TRBJ1-6; 9 bases match TRBD1. The V gene end was trimmed by 4 bases and the J gene end by 7 bases; junction bases not matched to a gene: 2. Germline values: CDR1 SGHTA, CDR2 FQGNSA. The CDR3 is 14 residues long. The CDR3 sequence is CASSSGTGNSPLHF. The CDR3 nucleotides are TGTGCCAGCAGCTCCGGGACAGGGAATTCACCCCTCCACTTT.

At least ten counts were recorded for this clonotype. This chain joins TRBV7-8 and TRBJ1-5, with 8 bases lining up with TRBD1. Germline trimming cut 4 bases from V and 7 bases from J; bases unmatched to any gene: 12. The CDR3 sequence is 16 residues long. Germline CDR1 is SGHVS and CDR2 is FQNEAQ. DNA for the CDR3: TGTGCCAGCAGCTCCATAAACAGACAGGGGATGCAGCCCCAGCATTTT. It translates to CASSSINRQGMQPQHF.

A note on this clonotype: One base away lies a much larger clone, so this may be a sequencing read error. This chain connects TRBV7-2 to TRBJ2-2; D possibly corresponds to TRBD1 (6 bases). The CDR3 length is 14 residues. The germline V and J ends were trimmed by 2 bases and 7 bases, with 11 bases remaining between them. Germline lookup yields CDR1 SGHTA and CDR2 FQGNSA. The CDR3 DNA sequence: TGTGCCAGCAGCTTACAGGGGTTGGTCGGGGAGCTGTTTTTT. It specifies CASSLQGLVGELFF.

This clonotype has a count of ten or more. The chain links TRBV7-2 to TRBJ2-7, with 7 nucleotides matching TRBD1. The germline V gene encodes CDR1 SGHTA and CDR2 FQGNSA. The V gene end was trimmed by 2 bases and the J gene end by 6 bases; junction bases not matched to a gene: 10. This CDR3 is 15 amino acids long. The chain's CDR3 is CASSLRGGPKVEQYF. CDR3 DNA: TGTGCCAGCAGCTTACGAGGGGGCCCCAAGGTCGAGCAGTACTTC.

This clonotype was seen many times. The V and J genes are TRBV7-2 and TRBJ2-3; D gene unclear. The CDR3 is made up of 15 amino acids. The germline V gene encodes CDR1 SGHTA and CDR2 FQGNSA. Trimming removed 0 bases at V and 9 bases at J, with 16 bases between. CDR3 loop: CASSLAPVRTATQYF. The DNA of the CDR3 is TGTGCCAGCAGCTTAGCGCCGGTGCGGACGGCGACGCAGTATTTT.

This clonotype was recorded many times. The chain has TRBV19 and TRBJ2-3, with TRBD2 as a possible D gene (6 bases). The CDR3 has 16 residues. Germline values: CDR1 LNHDA, CDR2 SQIVND (reference sequence). Trimming removed 3 bases from V and 0 bases from J, with 13 bases in between. This CDR3 reads CASSIGSGTSTDTQYF. CDR3 bases: TGTGCCAGTAGTATTGGTAGCGGAACTAGCACAGATACGCAGTATTTT.

A few counts support this clonotype. The chain couples TRBV7-2 to TRBJ1-1, with D tentatively TRBD1 (5 bases). CDR1 is SGHTA, CDR2 FQGNSA, per germline. Trimming removed 5 bases from V and 7 bases from J, with 17 bases in between. This CDR3 has 14 residues. CDR3 bases: TGTGCCAGCAGCCGCGGACGTCTTAGGGGTGAAGCTTTCTTT. Translated, it gives CASSRGRLRGEAFF. Full variable domain (rest looked up from reference TRBV7-2 and TRBJ1-1): GAGVSQSPSNKVTEKGKDVELRCDPISGHTALYWYRQSLGQGLEFLIYFQGNSAPDKSGLPSDRFSAERTGGSVSTLTIQRTQQEDSAVYLCASSRGRLRGEAFFGQGTRLTVV.